Listed here is a single T cell receptor beta chain. Its antigen remains unidentified. The data stem from a study of beta chain features in type 1 diabetes. Whole-study context: Examination covered around 100 million sorted cells spanning all samples.

Notes on the study in general: TCRB CDR3s were moderately but significantly shorter in Type 1 diabetes patients in all four CD4+ subsets. The analysis here could not establish whether HLA type shapes TCRB rearrangement.

The study reverse transcribed the entire isolated RNA, so it sequenced expressed TCRB transcripts. Measured with immunoSEQ multiplex PCR; TCRdb has only the in-frame clones, and not every one. This table holds some 70,000 clones, more than 45% found once. The sample was central memory CD4+ T cells from blood. The receptor was derived from a man younger than 40 with type 1 diabetes.

The CDR3 coding sequence is TGTGCCAGCAGTAACACAGGGGTGGAGACCCAGTACTTC. It encodes CASSNTGVETQYF. The chain employs TRBV6-5 and TRBJ2-5, with 7 bases matching TRBD1. Trimming cost V 5 bases and J 5 bases; bases outside gene matches: 5. This CDR3 contains 13 residues. Germline V gene lookup returns CDR1 MNHEY and CDR2 SVGAGI.